This entry describes one T cell receptor beta chain. Its antigen is unknown. The assay was immunoSEQ multiplex PCR, and TCRdb's table has in-frame clones only and misses some. Seen here are approximately 150,000 clones, roughly 90% observed once, and the top ten hold approximately 1.2%. This entry comes from a study of T cell responses to AZD1222 COVID-19 vaccine. Study-level points and caveats: Nearly half of spike-specific TCRs reportedly go after variant regions that carry no mutations. All repertoire sampling was performed exclusively after the peak T cell response. Across spike, vaccine-associated CD4 TCRs were found, dominant at 160-218 and 743-854.

This TCR derives from an adult who received the AZD1222 COVID-19 vaccine. Sample: peripheral blood, taken 28 days after the second AZD1222 dose.

DNA of the CDR3: TGTGCCAGCAGCCAAGCCACAGGGGACGGTGGCTACACCTTC. Its protein product is CASSQATGDGGYTF. This chain links TRBV4-2 with TRBJ1-2; TRBD1 matches 7 bases. CDR1 and CDR2 from the germline V gene are LGHNA and YNFKEQ. With V trimmed by 1 base and J by 7 bases, 6 bases remained unmatched. This CDR3 is built from 14 residues.